Listed here are 22 T cell receptor beta chains from one sample, sequenced in a study of regulatory T cells in long-lasting Graves disease. Sequencing libraries for TCR beta were prepared with iRepertoire HTBI primers and Arm-PCR of CDR3 regions. From the multiplex PCR reads, TCRdb called clonotypes with MiXCR, one entry per CDR3 protein. In the table there are more than 300,000 distinct CDR3 sequences, roughly 25% of which are singletons. The time point denotes: persistent/refractory GD, antithyroid drugs over 5 years with positive TRAb. Scientists built the TCR library using RNA that was extracted from PBMCs. The specimen was peripheral blood mononuclear cells (PBMCs), collected when the disease was refractory, from a patient treated with antithyroid drugs. These receptor sequences come from a woman aged 40 to 50 with Graves disease.

The chain employs TRBV2 and TRBJ2-7; unclear D gene. V lost 6 bases and J lost 4, with 10 bases in between. Germline lookup yields CDR1 SNHLY and CDR2 FYNNEI. This CDR3 spans 12 amino acids. Written as DNA, the CDR3 is TGTGCCAGCAGCGAGACATTTTACGAGCAGTACTTC. It codes for CASSETFYEQYF.

This clonotype was picked up many times. The V call is TRBV29-1, the J call TRBJ2-5; 7 nucleotides match TRBD1. In germline, CDR1 is SQVTM, CDR2 ANQGSEA. The CDR3 is made up of 13 amino acids. The ends lost 4 bases at V and 1 base at J; junction bases unmatched: 3. The CDR3 region is CSVGGQPQETQYF. CDR3 nucleotide sequence: TGCAGCGTTGGGGGACAGCCCCAAGAGACCCAGTACTTC.

The chain employs TRBV13 and TRBJ2-2; 7 bases agree with TRBD2. This CDR3 has 14 residues. The V and J ends lost 6 bases and 2 bases, in that order; junction bases with no gene match: 3. Germline V CDR1 and CDR2: PRHDT, FYEKMQ (reference sequence). The CDR3 loop is CASSAGVNTGELFF. The DNA for the CDR3 is TGTGCCAGCAGTGCGGGAGTCAACACCGGGGAGCTGTTTTTT.

For this clonotype: A much larger clone differs from this one at a single base, so this may be a read error. The chain recombines TRBV13 with TRBJ1-1; a possible D gene is TRBD1 (6 bases). CDR3 size: 14 residues. V was cut by 5 bases and J by 6 bases, with 16 bases left in between. Germline assignment: CDR1 PRHDT and CDR2 FYEKMQ (reference sequence). CDR3 bases: TGTGCCAGCAGCGCACACAGGGTTTCCCCTGAAGCTTTCTTT. It specifies CASSAHRVSPEAFF.

This clonotype was seen at least ten times. The chain links TRBV28 to TRBJ2-7; D might be TRBD2 (6 bases). Trimming removed 5 bases at V and 0 bases at J, with 14 bases between. CDR3 size: 15 residues. Germline V gene data show CDR1 as MDHEN and CDR2 as SYDVKM. The CDR3 loop is CASSPSVGGSYEQYF. CDR3 bases: TGTGCCAGCAGTCCCTCGGTCGGGGGCTCCTACGAGCAGTACTTC. Filled out from reference TRBV28 and TRBJ2-7, the complete variable domain reads DVKVTQSSRYLVKRTGEKVFLECVQDMDHENMFWYRQDPGLGLRLIYFSYDVKMKEKGDIPEGYSVSREKKERFSLILESASTNQTSMYLCASSPSVGGSYEQYFGPGTRLTVT.

The chain joins TRBV20-1 to TRBJ2-1, with D perhaps matching TRBD1 or TRBD2 (5 bases each). CDR1 is DFQATT and CDR2 is SNEGSKA in the germline V gene (reference sequence). This CDR3 has 16 amino acids. V was shortened by 1 base and J by 8 bases, with 21 bases between the two germline ends. The CDR3 nucleotides read TGCAGTGCTAGAGGAAATACGGGACGACAGCAGGATGAGCAGTTCTTC. This sequence encodes CSARGNTGRQQDEQFF.

This clonotype was counted ten times or more. V is TRBV7-2 and J is TRBJ2-4, with D possibly matching TRBD2 (5 bases). The CDR3 is 14 amino acids. V lost 3 bases and J 7 bases, leaving 13 bases between the germline ends. CDR1 SGHTA and CDR2 FQGNSA come from the germline V gene. The CDR3 bases are TGTGCCAGCAGCTTTAATAGCGCTTACAACATTCAGTACTTC. The encoded protein is CASSFNSAYNIQYF.

This clonotype showed up just a few times. The rearrangement uses TRBV4-1 and TRBJ2-7; D call uncertain. The CDR3 runs 14 residues. Germline assignment: CDR1 MGHRA and CDR2 YSYEKL. Between the trimmed V and J ends, which lost 4 bases and 1 base, there was a span of 11 bases. CDR3 in amino acids: CASSLRVQSYEQYF. In nucleotides, the CDR3 is TGCGCCAGCAGCCTAAGAGTACAGTCCTACGAGCAGTACTTC.

This clonotype occurred many times. CDR3 region: CASSPGTGGNRLHF. The DNA for the CDR3 is TGTGCCAGCAGCCCCGGGACAGGGGGGAATCGACTCCACTTT. The rearrangement uses TRBV28 and TRBJ1-6, with 11 bases fitting TRBD1. Germline V gives CDR1 MDHEN, CDR2 SYDVKM. V trimming: 6 bases; J trimming: 16 bases; junction bases outside the gene matches: 11. This CDR3 is 14 amino acids long.

The chain combines TRBV27 with TRBJ2-1; 10 nucleotides agree with TRBD1. The J call is uncertain, as TRBJ2-5 better fits the DNA end. The CDR3 covers 15 residues. Germline V CDR1 and CDR2: MNHEY, SMNVEV (reference sequence). CDR3 region: CASSLRTGGLETQYF. The CDR3 nucleotides are TGTGCCAGCAGCCTCAGGACAGGGGGGTTGGAGACCCAGTACTTC.

This clonotype has just a few counts. The chain employs TRBV10-3 and TRBJ2-5, with D possibly called TRBD1 or TRBD2 (6 bases each). V lost 6 bases, J lost 9 bases, and 20 bases lay in between. Germline V gene sequence: CDR1 ENHRY, CDR2 SYGVKD. CDR3 size: 14 residues. The CDR3 loop is CAISAGGSGAAQYF. The CDR3 bases are TGTGCCATCAGCGCCGGGGGTTCGGGGGCGGCCCAGTACTTC.

This clonotype was observed a few times. The V gene is TRBV6-1, the J gene TRBJ2-7, with TRBD1 as a possible D gene (7 bases). CDR3 size: 16 residues. V was pared by 2 bases and J by 0 bases, with 14 bases between. Germline values: CDR1 MNHNS, CDR2 SASEGT. CDR3 nucleotide sequence: TGTGCCAGCAGTGAAACGGAGGGGGCGAGCTCCTACGAGCAGTACTTC. It specifies CASSETEGASSYEQYF.

The chain couples TRBV28 to TRBJ2-3; maybe TRBD1 (6 bases). This CDR3 has 14 residues. Germline V gene data show CDR1 as MDHEN and CDR2 as SYDVKM. Trimming pared 4 bases from V and 2 bases from J, leaving 10 bases between. The CDR3 DNA reads TGTGCCAGCAGTTCTGGGGGCCACACAGATACGCAGTATTTT. Its translation is CASSSGGHTDTQYF.

This clonotype was seen at least ten times. J is TRBJ2-2 and V is TRBV24-1, with TRBD2 matching 14 bases. J gave up 3 bases and V 7 bases, and 0 bases lay outside the gene matches. CDR3 length: 15 amino acids. CDR1 and CDR2 (germline): KGHDR, SFDVKD. CDR3 DNA: TGTGCCACCAGGGGACTAGCGGGAGACACCGGGGAGCTGTTTTTT. This gives the protein CATRGLAGDTGELFF.

This clonotype was picked up a small number of times. The chain couples TRBV9 to TRBJ1-2; a possible D gene is TRBD1 (5 bases). This CDR3 spans 13 amino acids. Germline V gene data show CDR1 as SGDLS and CDR2 as YYNGEE. V gave up 3 bases and J gave up 7 bases, with 13 bases separating them. The CDR3 DNA reads as TGTGCCAGCAGCGCCTGGGACGGGCCTGGCTACACCTTC. This translates into CASSAWDGPGYTF.

This clonotype has a count of ten or more. V and J are TRBV7-2 and TRBJ1-5; D may be TRBD1 (6 bases). The CDR3 runs to 15 residues. Germline V gene lookup returns CDR1 SGHTA and CDR2 FQGNSA. The V and J ends lost 1 base and 5 bases respectively, with 12 bases between them. The CDR3 is CASSLEAGADQPQHF. CDR3 nucleotides: TGTGCCAGCAGCTTAGAGGCAGGGGCGGATCAGCCCCAGCATTTT. The variable domain in full, with the rest retrieved from reference TRBV7-2 and TRBJ1-5, is GAGVSQSPSNKVTEKGKDVELRCDPISGHTALYWYRQSLGQGLEFLIYFQGNSAPDKSGLPSDRFSAERTGGSVSTLTIQRTQQEDSAVYLCASSLEAGADQPQHFGDGTRLSIL.

This clonotype was observed many times. The chain recombines TRBV6-2 or TRBV6-3 with TRBJ2-7; no clear D. Trimming shortened V by 5 bases and J by 5 bases, and 7 bases separated the two germline ends. The CDR3 is 11 amino acids. Germline V gene lookup returns CDR1 MNHEY and CDR2 SVGEGT. In DNA form, the CDR3 reads TGTGCCAGCAGTCAACCTAACGAGCAGTACTTC. Translation gives CASSQPNEQYF.

Here the CDR3 reads CASSPSSPYEQYF. The CDR3 DNA sequence: TGCGCCAGCAGCCCGTCAAGCCCCTACGAGCAGTACTTC. The V and J genes are TRBV5-1 and TRBJ2-7; no clear D gene. Germline loops: CDR1 SGHRS, CDR2 YFSETQ. V was clipped by 4 bases and J by 2 bases, with 10 bases between them. The CDR3 totals 13 residues.

This clonotype occurred many times. CDR3 in amino acids: CASSYSGGTQETQYF. The DNA of the CDR3 is TGTGCCAGCAGTTACTCGGGTGGGACCCAAGAGACCCAGTACTTC. The chain employs TRBV6-6 and TRBJ2-5; the D call may be TRBD1 or TRBD2 (5 bases each). The V gene lost 0 bases and the J gene lost 1 base, with 9 bases spanning the gap. This CDR3 has 15 residues. CDR1 MNHNY and CDR2 SVGAGI come from the germline V gene (reference sequence).

The table lists this clonotype with a few counts. This chain joins TRBV20-1 and TRBJ2-5, with D unresolved. Per germline, CDR1 DFQATT and CDR2 SNEGSKA (reference sequence). V was shortened by 1 base and J by 0 bases, with 12 bases between the two germline ends. The CDR3 sequence is 15 residues long. CDR3 nucleotides: TGCAGTGCTAGAGCCCCGTACGCGGACCAAGAGACCCAGTACTTC. Amino acids: CSARAPYADQETQYF.

This clonotype was recorded once. The V and J genes are TRBV28 and TRBJ2-3, with D possibly matching TRBD1 (6 bases). Deletions cut 5 bases from V and 3 bases from J, with 15 bases between. Germline V gene data show CDR1 as MDHEN and CDR2 as SYDVKM. This CDR3 comprises 15 residues. CDR3 sequence: CASSATGFKTDTQYF. In nucleotides, the CDR3 is TGTGCCAGCAGTGCAACAGGGTTTAAGACAGATACGCAGTATTTT.

This clonotype was seen a handful of times. The rearrangement links TRBV2 to TRBJ1-3; D gene unclear. Germline assignment: CDR1 SNHLY and CDR2 FYNNEI. This CDR3 has 15 amino acids. V was cut by 6 bases and J by 0 bases, with 12 bases left in between. The CDR3 nucleotides are TGTGCCAGCAGCCGGAACGCGGTCTCTGGAAACACCATATATTTT. It is translated as CASSRNAVSGNTIYF.